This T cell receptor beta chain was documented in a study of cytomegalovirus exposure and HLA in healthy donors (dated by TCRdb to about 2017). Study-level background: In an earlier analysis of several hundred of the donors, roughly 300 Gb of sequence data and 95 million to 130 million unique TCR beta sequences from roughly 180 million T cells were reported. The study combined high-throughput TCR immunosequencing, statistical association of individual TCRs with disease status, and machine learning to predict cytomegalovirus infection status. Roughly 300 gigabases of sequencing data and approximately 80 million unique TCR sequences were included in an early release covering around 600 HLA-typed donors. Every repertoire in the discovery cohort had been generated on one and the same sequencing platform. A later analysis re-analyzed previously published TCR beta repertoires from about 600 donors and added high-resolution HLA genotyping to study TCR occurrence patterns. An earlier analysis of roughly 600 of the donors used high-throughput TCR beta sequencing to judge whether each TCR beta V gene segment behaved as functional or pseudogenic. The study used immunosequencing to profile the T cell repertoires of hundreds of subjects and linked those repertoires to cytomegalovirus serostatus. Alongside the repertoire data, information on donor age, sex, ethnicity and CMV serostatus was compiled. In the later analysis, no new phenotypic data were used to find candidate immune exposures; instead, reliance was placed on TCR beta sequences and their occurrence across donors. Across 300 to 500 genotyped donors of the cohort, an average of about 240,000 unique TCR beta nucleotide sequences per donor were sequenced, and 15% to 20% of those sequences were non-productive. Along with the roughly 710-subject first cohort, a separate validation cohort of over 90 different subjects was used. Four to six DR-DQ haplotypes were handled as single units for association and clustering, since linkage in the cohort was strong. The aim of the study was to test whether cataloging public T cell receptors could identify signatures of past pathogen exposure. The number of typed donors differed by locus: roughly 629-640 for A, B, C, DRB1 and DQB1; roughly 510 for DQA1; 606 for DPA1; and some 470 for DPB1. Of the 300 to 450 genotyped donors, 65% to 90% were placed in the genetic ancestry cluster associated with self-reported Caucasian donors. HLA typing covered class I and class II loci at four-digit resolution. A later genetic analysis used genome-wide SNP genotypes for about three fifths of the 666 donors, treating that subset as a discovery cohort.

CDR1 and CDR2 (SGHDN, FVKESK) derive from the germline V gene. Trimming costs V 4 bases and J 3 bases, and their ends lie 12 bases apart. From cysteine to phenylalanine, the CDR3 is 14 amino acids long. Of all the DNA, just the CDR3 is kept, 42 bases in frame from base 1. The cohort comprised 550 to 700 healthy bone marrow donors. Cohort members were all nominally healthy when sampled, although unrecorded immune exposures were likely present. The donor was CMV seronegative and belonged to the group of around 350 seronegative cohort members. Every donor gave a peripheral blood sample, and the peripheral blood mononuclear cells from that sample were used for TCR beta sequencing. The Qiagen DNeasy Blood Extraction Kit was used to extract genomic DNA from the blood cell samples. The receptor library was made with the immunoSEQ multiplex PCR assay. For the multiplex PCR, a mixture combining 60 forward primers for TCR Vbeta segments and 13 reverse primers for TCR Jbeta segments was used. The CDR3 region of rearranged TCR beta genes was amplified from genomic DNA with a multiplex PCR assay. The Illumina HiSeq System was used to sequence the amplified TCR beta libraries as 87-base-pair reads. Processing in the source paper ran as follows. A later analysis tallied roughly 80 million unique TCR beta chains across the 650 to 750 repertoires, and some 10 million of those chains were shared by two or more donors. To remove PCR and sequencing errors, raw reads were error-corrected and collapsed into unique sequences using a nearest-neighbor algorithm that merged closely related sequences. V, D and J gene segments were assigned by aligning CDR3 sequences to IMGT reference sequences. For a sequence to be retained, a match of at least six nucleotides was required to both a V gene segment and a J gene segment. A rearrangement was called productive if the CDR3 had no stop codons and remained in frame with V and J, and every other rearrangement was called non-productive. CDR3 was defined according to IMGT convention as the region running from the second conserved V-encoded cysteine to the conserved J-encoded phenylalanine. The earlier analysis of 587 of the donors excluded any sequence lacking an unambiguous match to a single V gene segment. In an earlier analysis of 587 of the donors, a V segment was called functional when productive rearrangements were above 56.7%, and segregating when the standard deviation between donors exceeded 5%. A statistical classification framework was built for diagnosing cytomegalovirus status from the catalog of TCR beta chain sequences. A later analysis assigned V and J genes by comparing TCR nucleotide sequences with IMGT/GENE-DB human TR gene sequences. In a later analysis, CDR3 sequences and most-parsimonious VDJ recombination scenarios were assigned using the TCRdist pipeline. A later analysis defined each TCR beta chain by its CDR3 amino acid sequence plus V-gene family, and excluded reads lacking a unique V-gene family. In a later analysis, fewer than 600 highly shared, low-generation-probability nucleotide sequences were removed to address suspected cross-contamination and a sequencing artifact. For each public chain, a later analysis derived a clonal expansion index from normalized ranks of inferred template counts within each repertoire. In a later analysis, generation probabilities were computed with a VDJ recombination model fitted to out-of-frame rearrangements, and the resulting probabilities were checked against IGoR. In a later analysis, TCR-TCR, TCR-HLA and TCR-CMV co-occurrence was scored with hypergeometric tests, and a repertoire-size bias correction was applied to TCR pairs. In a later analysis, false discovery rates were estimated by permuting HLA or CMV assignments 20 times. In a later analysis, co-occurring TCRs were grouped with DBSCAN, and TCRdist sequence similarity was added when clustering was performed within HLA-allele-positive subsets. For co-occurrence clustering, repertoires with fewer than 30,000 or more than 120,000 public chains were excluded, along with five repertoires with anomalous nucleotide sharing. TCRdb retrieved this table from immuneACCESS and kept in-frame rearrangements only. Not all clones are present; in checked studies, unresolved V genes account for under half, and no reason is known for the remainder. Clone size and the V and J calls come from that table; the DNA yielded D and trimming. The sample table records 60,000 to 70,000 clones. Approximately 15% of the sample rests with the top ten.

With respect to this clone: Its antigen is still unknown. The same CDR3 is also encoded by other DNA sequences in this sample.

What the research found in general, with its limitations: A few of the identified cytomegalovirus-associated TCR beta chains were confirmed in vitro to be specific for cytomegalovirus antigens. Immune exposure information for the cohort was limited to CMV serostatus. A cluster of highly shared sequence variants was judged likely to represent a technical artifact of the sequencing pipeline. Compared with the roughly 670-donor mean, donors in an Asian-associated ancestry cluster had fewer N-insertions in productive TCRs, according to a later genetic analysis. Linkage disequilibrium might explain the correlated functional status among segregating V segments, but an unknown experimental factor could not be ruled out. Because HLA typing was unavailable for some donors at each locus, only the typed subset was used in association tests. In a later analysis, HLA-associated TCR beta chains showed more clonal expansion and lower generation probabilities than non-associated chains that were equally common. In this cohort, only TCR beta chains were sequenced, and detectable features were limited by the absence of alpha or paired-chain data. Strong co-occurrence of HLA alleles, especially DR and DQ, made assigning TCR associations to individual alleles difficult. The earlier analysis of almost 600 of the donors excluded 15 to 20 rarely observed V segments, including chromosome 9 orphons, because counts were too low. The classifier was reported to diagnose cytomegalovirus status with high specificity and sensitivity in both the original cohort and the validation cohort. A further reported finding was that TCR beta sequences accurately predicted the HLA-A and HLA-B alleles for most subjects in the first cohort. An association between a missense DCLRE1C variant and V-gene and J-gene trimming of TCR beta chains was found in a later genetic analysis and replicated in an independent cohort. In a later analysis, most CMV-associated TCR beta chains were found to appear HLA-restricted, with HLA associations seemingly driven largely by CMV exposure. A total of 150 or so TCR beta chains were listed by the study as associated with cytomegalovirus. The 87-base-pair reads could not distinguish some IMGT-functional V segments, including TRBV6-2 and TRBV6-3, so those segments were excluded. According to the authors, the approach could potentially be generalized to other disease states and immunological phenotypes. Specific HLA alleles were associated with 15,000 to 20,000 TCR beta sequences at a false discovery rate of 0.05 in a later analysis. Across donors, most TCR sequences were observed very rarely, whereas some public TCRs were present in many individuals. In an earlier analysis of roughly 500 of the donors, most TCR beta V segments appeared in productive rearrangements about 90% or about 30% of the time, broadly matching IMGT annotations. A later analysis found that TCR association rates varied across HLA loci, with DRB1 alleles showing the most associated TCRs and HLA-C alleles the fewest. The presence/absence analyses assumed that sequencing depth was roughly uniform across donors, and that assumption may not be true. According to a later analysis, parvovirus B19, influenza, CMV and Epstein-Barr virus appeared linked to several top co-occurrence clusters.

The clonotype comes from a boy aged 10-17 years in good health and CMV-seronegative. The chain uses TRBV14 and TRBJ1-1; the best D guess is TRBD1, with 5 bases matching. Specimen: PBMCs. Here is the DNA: TGTGCCAGCAGCCGTACTCAGGGTGACACTGAAGCTTTCTTT. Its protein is CASSRTQGDTEAFF.